Following are 20 T cell receptor beta chains from one sample sequenced in a study of blood T cell repertoires in COVID-19. Some clones are missing from TCRdb's copy, which holds only in-frame ones; the method was immunoSEQ multiplex PCR. This table holds roughly 200,000 clones, 83% found once. Sample: PBMCs or T cells enriched from blood (not recorded which). These receptors were taken from a woman between 50 and 59 years old who had been exposed to COVID-19.

The V and J genes are TRBV10-3 and TRBJ2-5; 13 bases match TRBD2. This CDR3 is 15 amino acids long. V shed 6 bases, J shed 3 bases, and the junction held 4 bases outside the gene matches. The V gene's germline CDR1 is ENHRY and CDR2 SYGVKD. The CDR3 DNA sequence: TGTGCCATCAGACCGGGACTAGCGGGGAAAGAGACCCAGTACTTC. Its translation: CAIRPGLAGKETQYF.

The gene calls are TRBV10-3 and TRBJ1-5, with D possibly matching TRBD1 (6 bases). Germline V gene data show CDR1 as ENHRY and CDR2 as SYGVKD. The CDR3 contains 13 residues. V lost 1 base and J 6 bases, leaving 7 bases between the germline ends. CDR3 sequence reads: CAISEWGPQPQHF. In DNA form, the CDR3 reads TGTGCCATCAGTGAGTGGGGGCCTCAGCCCCAGCATTTT.

The V gene is TRBV19, the J gene TRBJ1-2; a weak D match, TRBD1 (6 bases). The germline V gene has CDR1 LNHDA and CDR2 SQIVND (reference sequence). This CDR3 region has 16 residues. V lost 1 base, J lost 4 bases, and 16 bases lay in between. Here the CDR3 DNA reads TGTGCCAGTAGTATAGGTTCCGGACAGAGCATCTATGGCTACACCTTC. Amino acids: CASSIGSGQSIYGYTF.

CDR3 coding DNA: TGTGCCAGCAAGAATCTCGGCTCGAGGGAGGCCCAGTACTTC. As protein: CASKNLGSREAQYF. This chain joins TRBV3-1 (or the pseudogene TRBV3-2) and TRBJ2-5; tentatively, D is TRBD2 (6 bases). Trimming took off 7 bases at V and 9 bases at J, with 21 bases between the two ends. The CDR3 consists of 14 residues. CDR1 and CDR2 from the germline V gene are LGHDT and YNNKEL (reference sequence).

The chain joins TRBV6-5 to TRBJ1-2; D not resolved. Germline V gives CDR1 MNHEY, CDR2 SVGAGI. The ends were cut back, 0 bases at V and 8 bases at J, with 10 bases in the middle. The CDR3 covers 13 residues. As DNA, the CDR3 is TGTGCCAGCAGTTACTCATTGGGGAGCGGCTACACCTTC. This encodes CASSYSLGSGYTF.

The J gene is TRBJ2-3, the V gene TRBV6-5; a possible D gene is TRBD2 (7 bases). CDR1 MNHEY and CDR2 SVGAGI come from the germline V gene. The CDR3 loop spans 15 amino acids. V lost 6 bases, J lost 5 bases, and 18 bases lay in between. In nucleotides, the CDR3 is TGTGCCAGCAGCGACTTAGGGGGGGGAGAAGATACGCAGTATTTT. It translates to CASSDLGGGEDTQYF.

The chain is built from TRBV9 and TRBJ1-5, with D hard to call. The CDR3 contains 14 residues. CDR1 and CDR2 (germline): SGDLS, YYNGEE. V was trimmed by 2 bases and J by 0 bases, leaving 6 bases between them. CDR3: CASSVSDSNQPQHF. The CDR3 region has the DNA TGTGCCAGCAGCGTCAGTGATAGCAATCAGCCCCAGCATTTT.

This clone was seen a few times. The CDR3 region has the DNA TGTGCTAGTGGATCAGGACAGTCCTATGGCTACACCTTC. This sequence encodes CASGSGQSYGYTF. The rearrangement joins TRBV12-5 to TRBJ1-2; tentative D call: TRBD1 (6 bases). From germline, CDR1 is LGHNT and CDR2 FRNRAP. This CDR3 is built from 13 residues. V was pared by 6 bases and J by 4 bases, with 12 bases between.

The rearrangement uses TRBV10-1 and TRBJ2-7, with 8 bases that match TRBD2. The CDR3 totals 15 residues. After removal of 0 bases from V and 6 bases from J, the junction contained 7 bases not matched to a gene. Germline CDR1 and CDR2: WNHNN and SYGVQD (reference sequence). CDR3 sequence reads: CASSESGAGVLEQYF. CDR3 coding DNA: TGCGCCAGCAGTGAGTCGGGAGCGGGGGTACTCGAGCAGTACTTC.

V usage is TRBV13 and J usage is TRBJ1-1; D might be TRBD1 (5 bases). Trimming took 6 bases from V and 0 from J, leaving 17 bases between them. This CDR3 contains 16 residues. Germline CDR1 and CDR2: PRHDT and FYEKMQ (reference sequence). CDR3 nucleotide sequence: TGTGCCAGCAGGCGGGGGACGGCTAAAATGAACACTGAAGCTTTCTTT. Translating it yields CASRRGTAKMNTEAFF.

This clone was recorded only once. This chain links TRBV5-1 with TRBJ1-1; tentative D call: TRBD1 (5 bases). This CDR3 has 14 amino acids. V gave up 6 bases and J gave up 3 bases, with 15 bases separating them. Looked up from germline, CDR1 is SGHRS and CDR2 is YFSETQ. CDR3 residues: CASTSGDRDTEAFF. In DNA form, the CDR3 reads TGCGCCAGCACCTCCGGCGACAGAGACACTGAAGCTTTCTTT.

The chain combines TRBV6-5 with TRBJ2-7; D is unresolved. Germline CDR1 is MNHEY and CDR2 is SVGAGI. V lost 5 bases and J 2 bases, leaving 7 bases between the germline ends. This CDR3 comprises 12 residues. CDR3 region: CASSLVAYEQYF. The CDR3 DNA reads TGTGCCAGCAGTCTAGTGGCCTACGAGCAGTACTTC.

The CDR3 sequence: CASSTSGVTYEQYF. In nucleotides, the CDR3 is TGTGCCAGCAGCACTAGCGGGGTTACCTACGAGCAGTACTTC. The chain links TRBV21-1 to TRBJ2-7; TRBD2, as called in the table, went unchecked against the DNA. TRBV21-1 is noted as a pseudogene. CDR3 length: 14 residues.

This chain connects TRBV24-1 to TRBJ1-5, with no clear D. This CDR3 region has 13 residues. Trimming removed 3 bases from V and 3 bases from J, with 5 bases in between. Germline CDR1 KGHDR, CDR2 SFDVKD. DNA of the CDR3: TGTGCCACCAGTGATGGCAACAATCAGCCCCAGCATTTT. Translated, it gives CATSDGNNQPQHF.

In its sample, this clone was seen a few times. This chain connects TRBV5-4 to TRBJ2-7, with a possible D match to TRBD2 (6 bases). CDR3 length: 14 amino acids. CDR1 SGHNT and CDR2 YYREEE come from the germline V gene (reference sequence). Trimming left V 0 bases short and J 0 bases short, with 7 bases between. The CDR3 protein is CASSLDGGSYEQYF. In DNA, the CDR3 is TGTGCCAGCAGCTTGGACGGGGGCTCCTACGAGCAGTACTTC.

The chain employs TRBV19 and TRBJ2-1; tentative D call: TRBD2 (5 bases). V gave up 5 bases and J gave up 1 base, with 15 bases separating them. In germline, CDR1 is LNHDA, CDR2 SQIVND (reference sequence). This CDR3 region has 16 residues. The CDR3 DNA reads as TGTGCCAGTAGTGCCCCAGGCGGGCCTTCCTACAATGAGCAGTTCTTC. It translates to CASSAPGGPSYNEQFF.

CDR3 residues: CASSFSGQGALVTGELFF. CDR3 sequence (DNA): TGTGCCAGCAGCTTTTCGGGACAGGGGGCCTTGGTTACCGGGGAGCTGTTTTTT. This rearrangement joins TRBV12-1 to TRBJ2-2; TRBD1, the table's D call, lacks a check against the DNA. TRBV12-1 represents a pseudogene. The CDR3 length is 18 residues.

The chain is built from TRBV5-1 and TRBJ1-6; the D is unclear. Trimming removed 1 base at V and 9 bases at J, with 14 bases between. The CDR3 has 15 residues. The germline CDR1 and CDR2 sequences are SGHRS and YFSETQ. CDR3 nucleotides: TGCGCCAGCAGCTTGAAAGGAGCAGGACTTTCACCCCTCCACTTT. Residues: CASSLKGAGLSPLHF.

Regarding this clone: One end of the junction varies from germline; a read error may be responsible. This sample also contains other DNA sequences that code for the same CDR3. The chain uses TRBV28 and TRBJ2-7; 9 nucleotides agree with TRBD1. From germline, CDR1 is MDHEN and CDR2 SYDVKM. This CDR3 is 15 amino acids long. In nucleotides, the CDR3 is TGTGCCAGTAGTTCATACGGGACAGGGCTTTACGAGCAGTACTTC. Its translation is CASSSYGTGLYEQYF.

The chain combines TRBV11-1 with TRBJ2-7, with D maybe TRBD1 (6 bases). Germline-derived CDR1 and CDR2 are SGHAT and FQDESV (reference sequence). CDR3 size: 15 residues. V was clipped by 5 bases and J by 3 bases, with 17 bases between them. CDR3 sequence reads: CASSTRTGTDYEQYF. The CDR3 coding sequence is TGTGCCAGCAGCACCCGAACAGGGACCGACTACGAGCAGTACTTC.